The sequence of this T cell receptor (beta chain) was determined in a study of CD8+ T cells in alopecia areata. RNA extraction and reverse transcription yielded cDNA as sequencing template. The method was immunoSEQ multiplex PCR; TCRdb's version includes in-frame clones alone and lacks a portion of them. The sample lists over 200,000 clones, approximately 61% seen once, with under 0.5% in the top ten. V was pared by 5 bases and J by 2 bases, with 9 bases of the junction left unmatched. This CDR3 spans 17 amino acids. From germline, CDR1 is SGHTA and CDR2 FQGTGA. The receptor was isolated from a human donor with alopecia areata. The rearrangement links TRBV7-3 to TRBJ2-3; 11 nucleotides agree with TRBD2. Sequenced here: CD4+ T cells sorted from blood, sampled at week 0. CDR3 region: CASSPWGLAANTDTQYF. The CDR3 bases are TGTGCCAGCAGCCCCTGGGGACTAGCGGCCAACACAGATACGCAGTATTTT.